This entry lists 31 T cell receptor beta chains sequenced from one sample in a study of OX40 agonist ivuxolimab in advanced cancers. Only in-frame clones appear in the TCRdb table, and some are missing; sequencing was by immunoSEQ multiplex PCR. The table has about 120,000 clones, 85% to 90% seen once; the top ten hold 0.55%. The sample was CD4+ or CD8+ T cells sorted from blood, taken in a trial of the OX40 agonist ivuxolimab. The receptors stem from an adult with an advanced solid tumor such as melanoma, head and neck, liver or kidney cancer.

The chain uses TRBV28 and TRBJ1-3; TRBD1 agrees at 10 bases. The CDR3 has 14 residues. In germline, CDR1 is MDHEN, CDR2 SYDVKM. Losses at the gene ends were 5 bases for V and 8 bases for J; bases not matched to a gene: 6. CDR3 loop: CASSTRQGADTIYF. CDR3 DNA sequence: TGTGCCAGCAGTACACGACAGGGGGCAGACACCATATATTTT.

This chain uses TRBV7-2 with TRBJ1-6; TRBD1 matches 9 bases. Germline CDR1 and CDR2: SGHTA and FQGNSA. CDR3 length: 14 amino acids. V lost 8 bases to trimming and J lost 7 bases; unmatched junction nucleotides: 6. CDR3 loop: CASRRDRVNSPLHF. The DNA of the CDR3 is TGTGCCAGCCGGAGGGACAGGGTGAATTCACCCCTCCACTTT.

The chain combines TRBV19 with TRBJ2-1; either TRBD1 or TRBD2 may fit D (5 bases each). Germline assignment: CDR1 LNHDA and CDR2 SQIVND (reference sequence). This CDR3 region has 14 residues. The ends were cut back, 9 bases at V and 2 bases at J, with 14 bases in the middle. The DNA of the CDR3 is TGTGCCAGCAGGGACGGAACAGCCTACAATGAGCAGTTCTTC. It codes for CASRDGTAYNEQFF.

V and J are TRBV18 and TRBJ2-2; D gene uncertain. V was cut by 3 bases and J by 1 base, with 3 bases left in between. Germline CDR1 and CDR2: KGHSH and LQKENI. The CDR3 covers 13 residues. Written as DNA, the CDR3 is TGTGCCAGCTCACCTATGAACACCGGGGAGCTGTTTTTT. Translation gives CASSPMNTGELFF. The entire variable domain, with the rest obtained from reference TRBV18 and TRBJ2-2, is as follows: NAGVMQNPRHLVRRRGQEARLRCSPMKGHSHVYWYRQLPEEGLKFMVYLQKENIIDESGMPKERFSAEFPKEGPSILRIQQVVRGDSAAYFCASSPMNTGELFFGEGSRLTVL.

The CDR3 DNA reads as TGTGCCAGCAGCTTAGGCGGTGCTCTCGAGACCCAGTACTTC. This gives the protein CASSLGGALETQYF. The chain is built from TRBV11-2 and TRBJ2-5; D is unclear. The CDR3 extends over 14 amino acids. Germline-derived CDR1 and CDR2 are SGHAT and FQNNGV. V lost 1 base to trimming and J lost 5 bases, with 11 bases between them.

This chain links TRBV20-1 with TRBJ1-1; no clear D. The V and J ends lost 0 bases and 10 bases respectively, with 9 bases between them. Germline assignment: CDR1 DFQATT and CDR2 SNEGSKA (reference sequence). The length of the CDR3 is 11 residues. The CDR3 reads CSARERSGAFF. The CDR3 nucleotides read TGCAGTGCTAGAGAAAGGAGTGGAGCTTTCTTT.

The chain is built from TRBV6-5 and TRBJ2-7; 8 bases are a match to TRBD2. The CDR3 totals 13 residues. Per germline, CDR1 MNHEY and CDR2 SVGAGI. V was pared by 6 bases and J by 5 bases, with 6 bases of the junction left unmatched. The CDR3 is CASRTGGADEQYF. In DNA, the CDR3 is TGTGCCAGCAGAACCGGGGGGGCCGACGAGCAGTACTTC.

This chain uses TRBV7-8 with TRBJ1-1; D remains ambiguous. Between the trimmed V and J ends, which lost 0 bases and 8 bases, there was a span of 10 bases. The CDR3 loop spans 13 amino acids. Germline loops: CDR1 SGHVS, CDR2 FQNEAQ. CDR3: CASSLALGSEAFF. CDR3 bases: TGTGCCAGCAGCTTAGCTCTTGGTTCCGAAGCTTTCTTT. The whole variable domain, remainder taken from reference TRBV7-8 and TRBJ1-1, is GAGVSQSPRYKVAKRGQDVALRCDPISGHVSLFWYQQALGQGPEFLTYFQNEAQLDKSGLPSDRFFAERPEGSVSTLKIQRTQQEDSAVYLCASSLALGSEAFFGQGTRLTVV.

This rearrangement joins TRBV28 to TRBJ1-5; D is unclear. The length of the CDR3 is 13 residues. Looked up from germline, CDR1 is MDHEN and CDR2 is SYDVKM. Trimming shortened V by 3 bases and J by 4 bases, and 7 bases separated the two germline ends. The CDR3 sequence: CASSLLENQPQHF. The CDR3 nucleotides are TGTGCCAGCAGTTTGTTGGAAAATCAGCCCCAGCATTTT. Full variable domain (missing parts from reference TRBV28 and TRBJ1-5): DVKVTQSSRYLVKRTGEKVFLECVQDMDHENMFWYRQDPGLGLRLIYFSYDVKMKEKGDIPEGYSVSREKKERFSLILESASTNQTSMYLCASSLLENQPQHFGDGTRLSIL.

CDR3 loop: CASSSLHTLAKNIQYF. As DNA, the CDR3 is TGTGCCAGCAGCTCCCTACACACCCTAGCCAAAAACATTCAGTACTTC. The gene calls are TRBV11-2 and TRBJ2-4; D is undetermined. This CDR3 is built from 16 residues. V was shortened by 4 bases and J by 0 bases, with 13 bases between the two germline ends. Germline-derived CDR1 and CDR2 are SGHAT and FQNNGV.

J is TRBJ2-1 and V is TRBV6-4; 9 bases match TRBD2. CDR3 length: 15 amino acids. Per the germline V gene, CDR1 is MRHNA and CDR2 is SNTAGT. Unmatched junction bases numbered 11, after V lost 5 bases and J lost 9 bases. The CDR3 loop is CASSIQAGGPSEQFF. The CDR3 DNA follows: TGTGCCAGCAGTATTCAGGCGGGGGGGCCGAGTGAGCAGTTCTTC.

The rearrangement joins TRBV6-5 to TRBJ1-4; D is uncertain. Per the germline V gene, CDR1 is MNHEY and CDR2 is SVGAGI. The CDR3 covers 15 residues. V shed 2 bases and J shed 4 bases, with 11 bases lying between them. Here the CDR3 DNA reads TGTGCCAGCAGTTACAGCCTGACGGATAATGAAAAACTGTTTTTT. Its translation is CASSYSLTDNEKLFF.

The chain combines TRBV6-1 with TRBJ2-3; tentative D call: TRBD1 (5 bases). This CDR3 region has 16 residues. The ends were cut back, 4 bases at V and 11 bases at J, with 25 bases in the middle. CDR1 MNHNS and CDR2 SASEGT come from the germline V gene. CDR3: CASSVRQSLMIGRQYF. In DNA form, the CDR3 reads TGTGCCAGCAGTGTTCGACAGAGTCTTATGATAGGAAGGCAGTATTTT.

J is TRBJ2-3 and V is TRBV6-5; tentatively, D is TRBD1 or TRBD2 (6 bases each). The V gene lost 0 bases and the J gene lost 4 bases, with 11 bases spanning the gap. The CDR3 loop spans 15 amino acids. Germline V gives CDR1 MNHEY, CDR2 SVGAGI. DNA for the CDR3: TGTGCCAGCAGTTACTCGTCGGGGGCGGCAGATACGCAGTATTTT. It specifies CASSYSSGAADTQYF.

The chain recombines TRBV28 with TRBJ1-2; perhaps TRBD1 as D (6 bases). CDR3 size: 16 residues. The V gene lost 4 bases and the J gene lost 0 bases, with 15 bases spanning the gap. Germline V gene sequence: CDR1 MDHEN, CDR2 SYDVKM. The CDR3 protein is CASSSPRDKANYGYTF. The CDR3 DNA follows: TGTGCCAGCAGTTCGCCCCGGGACAAGGCTAACTATGGCTACACCTTC.

CDR3 sequence (DNA): TGTGCCAGCACAGGACAGGCGGAAAACTATGGCTACACCTTC. Its protein product is CASTGQAENYGYTF. This chain links TRBV28 with TRBJ1-2, with 7 bases fitting TRBD1. Germline CDR1 MDHEN, CDR2 SYDVKM. The CDR3 loop spans 14 amino acids. V lost 7 bases and J lost 2; bases outside the gene matches: 7.

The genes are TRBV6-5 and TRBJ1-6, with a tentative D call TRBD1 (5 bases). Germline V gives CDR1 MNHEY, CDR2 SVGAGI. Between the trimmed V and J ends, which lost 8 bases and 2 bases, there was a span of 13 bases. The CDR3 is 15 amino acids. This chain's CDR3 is CASCAGGAYNSPLHF. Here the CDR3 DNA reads TGTGCCAGCTGTGCGGGGGGTGCCTATAATTCACCCCTCCACTTT.

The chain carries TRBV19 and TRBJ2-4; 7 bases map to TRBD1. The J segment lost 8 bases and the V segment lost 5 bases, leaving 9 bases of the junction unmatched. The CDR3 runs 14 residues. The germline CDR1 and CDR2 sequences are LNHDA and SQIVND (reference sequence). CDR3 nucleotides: TGTGCCAGTAGTCAAATAACAGGGGTGGACATTCAGTACTTC. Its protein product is CASSQITGVDIQYF.

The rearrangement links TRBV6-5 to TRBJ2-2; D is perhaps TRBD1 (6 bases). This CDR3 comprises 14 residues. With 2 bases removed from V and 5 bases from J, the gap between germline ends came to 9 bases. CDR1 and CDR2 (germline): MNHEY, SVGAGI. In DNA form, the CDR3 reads TGTGCCAGCAGTTACCCACAGGGTACCGGGGAGCTGTTTTTT. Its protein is CASSYPQGTGELFF.

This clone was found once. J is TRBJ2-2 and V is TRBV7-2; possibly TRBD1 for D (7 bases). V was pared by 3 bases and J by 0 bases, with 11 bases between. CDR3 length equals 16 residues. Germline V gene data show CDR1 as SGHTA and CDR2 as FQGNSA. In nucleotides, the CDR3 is TGTGCCAGCAGCTTCAGGGGGGCCTCGAACACCGGGGAGCTGTTTTTT. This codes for CASSFRGASNTGELFF.

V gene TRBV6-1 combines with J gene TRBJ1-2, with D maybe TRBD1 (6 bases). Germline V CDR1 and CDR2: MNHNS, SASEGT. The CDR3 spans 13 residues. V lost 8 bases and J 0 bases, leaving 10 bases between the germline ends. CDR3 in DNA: TGTGCCAGCGAGCGGGGGCCTAACTATGGCTACACCTTC. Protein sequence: CASERGPNYGYTF.

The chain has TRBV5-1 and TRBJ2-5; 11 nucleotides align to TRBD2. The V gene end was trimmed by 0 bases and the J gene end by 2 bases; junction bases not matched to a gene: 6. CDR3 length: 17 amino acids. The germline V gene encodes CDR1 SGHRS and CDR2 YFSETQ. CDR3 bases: TGCGCCAGCAGCTTGGCGGCTAGCGGGGGGAGGCAAGAGACCCAGTACTTC. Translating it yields CASSLAASGGRQETQYF.

The CDR3 region is CASSSPLLAGNLDEQFF. In nucleotides, the CDR3 is TGTGCCAGTAGTTCCCCCTTACTAGCGGGGAATCTTGATGAGCAGTTCTTC. The rearrangement uses TRBV19 and TRBJ2-1; 10 positions agree with TRBD2. The CDR3 length is 17 residues. Germline CDR1 reads LNHDA; CDR2 reads SQIVND (reference sequence). V shed 5 bases and J 8 bases; nucleotides not matched to a gene: 15.

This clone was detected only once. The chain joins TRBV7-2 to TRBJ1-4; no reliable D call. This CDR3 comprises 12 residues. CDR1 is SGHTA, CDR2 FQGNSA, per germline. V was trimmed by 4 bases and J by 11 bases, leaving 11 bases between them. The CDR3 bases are TGTGCCAGCAGCTCTCAGCGAACGAAACTGTTTTTT. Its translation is CASSSQRTKLFF.

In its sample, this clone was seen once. The CDR3 is CASRGTGGPGNTIYF. The CDR3 region has the DNA TGTGCCAGCAGAGGGACAGGGGGCCCTGGAAACACCATATATTTT. This chain links TRBV6-5 with TRBJ1-3, with 12 bases lining up with TRBD1. V was clipped by 6 bases and J by 2 bases; unmatched bases: 2. The CDR3 is 15 amino acids. The germline V gene encodes CDR1 MNHEY and CDR2 SVGAGI.

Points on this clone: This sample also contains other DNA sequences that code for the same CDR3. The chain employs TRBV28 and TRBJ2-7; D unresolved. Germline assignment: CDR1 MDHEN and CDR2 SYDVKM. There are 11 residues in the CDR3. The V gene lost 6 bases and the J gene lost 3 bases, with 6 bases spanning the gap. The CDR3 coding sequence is TGTGCCAGCAGCCTATTCTACGAGCAGTACTTC. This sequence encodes CASSLFYEQYF.

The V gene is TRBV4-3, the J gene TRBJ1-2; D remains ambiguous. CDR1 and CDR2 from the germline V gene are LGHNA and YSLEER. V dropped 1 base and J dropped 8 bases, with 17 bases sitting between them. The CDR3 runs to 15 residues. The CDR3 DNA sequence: TGCGCCAGCAGCCAAGGGGAGTGGAGGGCTGGAGGCTACACCTTC. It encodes CASSQGEWRAGGYTF.

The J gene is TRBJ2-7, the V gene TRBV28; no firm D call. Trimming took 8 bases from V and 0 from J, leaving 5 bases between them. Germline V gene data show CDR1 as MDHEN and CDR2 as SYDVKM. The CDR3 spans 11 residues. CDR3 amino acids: CASFNSYEQYF. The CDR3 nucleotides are TGTGCCAGCTTCAACTCCTACGAGCAGTACTTC.

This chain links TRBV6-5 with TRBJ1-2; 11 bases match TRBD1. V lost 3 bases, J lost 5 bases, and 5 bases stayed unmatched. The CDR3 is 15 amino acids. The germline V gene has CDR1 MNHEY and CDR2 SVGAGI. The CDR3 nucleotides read TGTGCCAGCAGTTATTCGGGACAGGGGGGATATGGCTACACCTTC. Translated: CASSYSGQGGYGYTF.

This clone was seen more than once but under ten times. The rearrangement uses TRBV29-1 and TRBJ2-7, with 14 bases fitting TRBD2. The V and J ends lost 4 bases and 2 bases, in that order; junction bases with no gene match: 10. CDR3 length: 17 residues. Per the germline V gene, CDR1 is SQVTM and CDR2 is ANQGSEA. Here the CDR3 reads CSVALGLAGGRAYEQYF. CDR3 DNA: TGCAGCGTTGCTTTAGGACTAGCGGGGGGTCGGGCCTACGAGCAGTACTTC.

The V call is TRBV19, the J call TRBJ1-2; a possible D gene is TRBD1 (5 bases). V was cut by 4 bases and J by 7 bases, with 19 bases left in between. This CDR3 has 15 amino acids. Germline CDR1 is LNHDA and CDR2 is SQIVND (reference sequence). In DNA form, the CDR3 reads TGTGCCAGTAGTACTAAACCTCCAGGGAAGGGTGGCTACACCTTC. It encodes CASSTKPPGKGGYTF.